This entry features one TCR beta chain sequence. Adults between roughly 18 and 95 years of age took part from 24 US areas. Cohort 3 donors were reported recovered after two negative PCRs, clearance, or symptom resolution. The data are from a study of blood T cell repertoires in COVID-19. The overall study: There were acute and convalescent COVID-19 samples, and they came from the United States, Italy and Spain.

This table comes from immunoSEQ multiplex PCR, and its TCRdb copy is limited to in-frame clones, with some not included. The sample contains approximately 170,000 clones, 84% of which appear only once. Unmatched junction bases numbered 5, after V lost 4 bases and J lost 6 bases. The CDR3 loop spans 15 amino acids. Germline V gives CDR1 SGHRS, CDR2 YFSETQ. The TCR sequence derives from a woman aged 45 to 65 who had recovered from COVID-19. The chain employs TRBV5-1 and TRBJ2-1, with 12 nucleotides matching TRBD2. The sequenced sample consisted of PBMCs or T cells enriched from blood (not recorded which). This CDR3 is CASSTLAGGLNEQFF. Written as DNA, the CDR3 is TGCGCCAGCAGCACGCTAGCGGGGGGGCTCAATGAGCAGTTCTTC.